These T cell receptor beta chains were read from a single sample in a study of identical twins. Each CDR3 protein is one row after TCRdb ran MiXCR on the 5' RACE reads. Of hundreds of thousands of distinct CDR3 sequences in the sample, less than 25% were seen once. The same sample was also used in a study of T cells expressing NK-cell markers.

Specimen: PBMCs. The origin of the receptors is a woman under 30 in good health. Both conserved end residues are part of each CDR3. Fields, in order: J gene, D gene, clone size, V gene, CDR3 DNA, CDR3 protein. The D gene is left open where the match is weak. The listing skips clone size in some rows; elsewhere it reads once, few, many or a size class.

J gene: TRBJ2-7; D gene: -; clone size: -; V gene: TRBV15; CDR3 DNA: TGTGCCACCAGCAGAGATGGTCTGCAGCGAACTTCCTTCTACGAGCAGTACTTC; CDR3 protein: CATSRDGLQRTSFYEQYF
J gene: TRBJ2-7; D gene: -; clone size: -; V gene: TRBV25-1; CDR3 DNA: TGTGCCAGCAGTGAATGGGGGAGAACCTACGAGCAGTACTTC; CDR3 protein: CASSEWGRTYEQYF
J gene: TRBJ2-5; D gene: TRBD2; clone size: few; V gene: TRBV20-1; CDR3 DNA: TGCAGTGCTAGAGATCGGACTAGCGGGAGGGGGACCCAGTACTTC; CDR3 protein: CSARDRTSGRGTQYF
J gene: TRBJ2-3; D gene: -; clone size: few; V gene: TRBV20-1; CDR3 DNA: TGCAGTGCTAGAGGGACGGGGAGCACAGATACGCAGTATTTT; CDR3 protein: CSARGTGSTDTQYF
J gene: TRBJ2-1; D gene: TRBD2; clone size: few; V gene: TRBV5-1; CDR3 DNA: TGCGCCAGCAGCTTCGAGGGAGGGGATGAGCAGTTCTTC; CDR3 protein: CASSFEGGDEQFF
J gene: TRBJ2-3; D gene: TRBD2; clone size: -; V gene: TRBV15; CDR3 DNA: TGTGCCACCAGGAATTGGGGGGGGAGCACAGATACGCAGTATTTT; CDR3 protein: CATRNWGGSTDTQYF
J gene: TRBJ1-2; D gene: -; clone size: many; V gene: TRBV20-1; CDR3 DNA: TGCAGTGCTAGAGATCGGGGCAGGATTGACGGCTACACCTTC; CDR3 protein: CSARDRGRIDGYTF
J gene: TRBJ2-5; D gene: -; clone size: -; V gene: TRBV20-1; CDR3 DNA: TGCAGTGCTAGAGAGGGGGCCCGGGCGGAGACCCAGTACTTC; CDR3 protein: CSAREGARAETQYF
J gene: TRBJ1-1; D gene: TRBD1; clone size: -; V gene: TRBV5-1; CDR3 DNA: TGCGCCAGCAGCACGACAGGGGCCGTCAACACTGAAGCTTTCTTT; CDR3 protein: CASSTTGAVNTEAFF
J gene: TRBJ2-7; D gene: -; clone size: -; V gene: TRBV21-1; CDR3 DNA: TGTGGGGTGACAGGACCCGCCTACGAGCAGTACTTC; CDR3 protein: CGVTGPAYEQYF
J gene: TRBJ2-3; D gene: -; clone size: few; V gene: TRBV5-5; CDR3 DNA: TGTGCCAGCAGAATGACAACCACAGATACGCAGTATTTT; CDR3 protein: CASRMTTTDTQYF
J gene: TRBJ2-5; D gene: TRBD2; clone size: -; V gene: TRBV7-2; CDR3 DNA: TGTGCCAGCAGTCGAGCGGGAGGGAAGCAGACCCAGTACTTC; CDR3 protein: CASSRAGGKQTQYF
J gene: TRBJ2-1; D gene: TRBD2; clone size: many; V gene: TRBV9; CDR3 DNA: TGTGCCAGCAGCGTAGCGGTAGCGGGAGACAATGAGCAGTTCTTC; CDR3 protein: CASSVAVAGDNEQFF
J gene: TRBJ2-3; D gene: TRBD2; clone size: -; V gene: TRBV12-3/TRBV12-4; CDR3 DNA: TGTGCCAGCAGTTTAGGGCTAGCGGGGGAGACAGATACGCAGTATTTT; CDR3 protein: CASSLGLAGETDTQYF
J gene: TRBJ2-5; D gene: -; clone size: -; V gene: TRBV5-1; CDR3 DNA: TGCGCCAGCAGCTGGTCCGTAACCCAAGAGACCCAGTACTTC; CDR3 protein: CASSWSVTQETQYF
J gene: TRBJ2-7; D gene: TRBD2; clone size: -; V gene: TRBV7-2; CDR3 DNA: TGTGCCACGGCCGGCGGGAGGAACGTATACGAGCAGTACTTC; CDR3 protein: CATAGGRNVYEQYF
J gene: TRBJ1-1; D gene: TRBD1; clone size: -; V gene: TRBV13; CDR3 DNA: TGTGCCAGCACCCTGGGACAGGGGGCTGTCACTGAAGCTTTCTTT; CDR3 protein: CASTLGQGAVTEAFF